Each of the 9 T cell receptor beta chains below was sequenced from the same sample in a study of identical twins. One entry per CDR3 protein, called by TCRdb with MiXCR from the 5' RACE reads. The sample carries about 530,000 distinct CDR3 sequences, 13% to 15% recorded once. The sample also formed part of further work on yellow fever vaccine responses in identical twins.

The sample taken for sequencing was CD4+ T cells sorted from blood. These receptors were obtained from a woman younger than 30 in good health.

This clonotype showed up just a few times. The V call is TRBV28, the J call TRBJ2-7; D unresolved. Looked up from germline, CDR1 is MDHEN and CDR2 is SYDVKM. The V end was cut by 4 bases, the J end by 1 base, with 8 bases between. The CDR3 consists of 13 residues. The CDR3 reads CASSSPASYEQYV. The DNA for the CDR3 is TGTGCCAGCAGTTCCCCCGCTTCCTACGAGCAGTACGTC.

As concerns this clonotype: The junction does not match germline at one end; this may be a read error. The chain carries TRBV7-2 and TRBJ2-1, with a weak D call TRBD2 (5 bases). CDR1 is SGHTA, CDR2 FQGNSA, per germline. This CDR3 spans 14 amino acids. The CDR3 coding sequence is TGTGCCAGCAGCCTAGCACTAACCCGGGATGAGCAGTTCTTC. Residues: CASSLALTRDEQFF.

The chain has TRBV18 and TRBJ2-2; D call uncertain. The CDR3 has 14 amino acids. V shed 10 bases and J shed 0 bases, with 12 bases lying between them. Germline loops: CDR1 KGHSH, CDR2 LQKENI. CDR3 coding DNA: TGTGCCATTAAGGAGACCCCGAACACCGGGGAGCTGTTTTTT. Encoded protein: CAIKETPNTGELFF.

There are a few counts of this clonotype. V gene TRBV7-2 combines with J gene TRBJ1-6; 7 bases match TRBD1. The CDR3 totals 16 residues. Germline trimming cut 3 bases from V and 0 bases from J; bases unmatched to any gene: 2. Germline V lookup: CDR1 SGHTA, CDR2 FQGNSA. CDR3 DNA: TGTGCCAGCAGCTTTGGGGACAGCTCCTATAATTCACCCCTCCACTTT. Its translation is CASSFGDSSYNSPLHF.

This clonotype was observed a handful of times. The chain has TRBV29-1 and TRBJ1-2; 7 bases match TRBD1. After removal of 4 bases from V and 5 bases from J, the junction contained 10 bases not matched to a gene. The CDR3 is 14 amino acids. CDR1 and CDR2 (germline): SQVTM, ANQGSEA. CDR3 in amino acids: CSVVGDRAGYGYTF. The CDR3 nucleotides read TGCAGCGTTGTTGGGGACAGAGCGGGGTATGGCTACACCTTC.

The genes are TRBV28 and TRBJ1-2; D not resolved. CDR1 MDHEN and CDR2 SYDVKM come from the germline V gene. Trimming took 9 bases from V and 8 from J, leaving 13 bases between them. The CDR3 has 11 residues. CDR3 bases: TGTGCCAGTGCGGTCCCTCTGGGCTACACCTTC. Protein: CASAVPLGYTF.

In nucleotides, the CDR3 is TGTGCCAGCATGGCCCTGGGCCGTGTAGGATTGGGGCAGTTCTTC. It yields the protein CASMALGRVGLGQFF. The chain combines TRBV6-2 or TRBV6-3 with TRBJ2-1; D gene ambiguous. Trimming left V 7 bases short and J 12 bases short, with 25 bases between. Looked up from germline, CDR1 is MNHEY and CDR2 is SVGEGT. The CDR3 loop spans 15 amino acids.

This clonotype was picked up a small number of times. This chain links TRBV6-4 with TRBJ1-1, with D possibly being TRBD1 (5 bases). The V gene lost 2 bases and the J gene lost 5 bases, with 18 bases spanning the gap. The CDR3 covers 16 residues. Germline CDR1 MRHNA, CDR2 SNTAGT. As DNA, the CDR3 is TGTGCCAGCAGTGACCCACCGGACACGAGCGGGACTGAAGCTTTCTTT. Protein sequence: CASSDPPDTSGTEAFF.

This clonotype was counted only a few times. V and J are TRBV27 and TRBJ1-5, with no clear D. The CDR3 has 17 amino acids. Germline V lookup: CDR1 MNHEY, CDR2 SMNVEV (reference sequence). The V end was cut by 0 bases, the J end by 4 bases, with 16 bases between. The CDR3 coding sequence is TGTGCCAGCAGTTTATCCGCGCTTGGGTTTGGGAATCAGCCCCAGCATTTT. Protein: CASSLSALGFGNQPQHF.